These 25 T cell receptor beta chains came from one sample sequenced in a study of T-cell reconstitution after alpha-beta-depleted transplantation in children. Library preparation (for TCRbeta) was performed with unique molecular identifiers. TCRdb re-called the PCR reads with MiXCR, one entry per CDR3 protein. The sample contains 90,000 to 130,000 distinct CDR3 sequences, 5% to 7% of which appear only once. Here the sequenced sample was PBMCs, mostly from graft donor cells, taken 360 days after TCRalphabeta/CD19-depleted stem cell transplant. The source of these receptors is a male patient aged 2-15 years who had a stem cell transplant for acute lymphoblastic leukemia, so the T cells may come from the graft donor.

This clonotype was counted at least ten times. This chain uses TRBV29-1 with TRBJ2-1, with 7 bases that match TRBD2. The CDR3 covers 13 residues. Losses at the gene ends were 4 bases for V and 10 bases for J; bases not matched to a gene: 10. CDR1 SQVTM and CDR2 ANQGSEA come from the germline V gene. The CDR3 sequence is CSVAWRDYGEQFF. CDR3 in DNA: TGCAGCGTTGCCTGGCGGGACTATGGGGAGCAGTTCTTC.

This clonotype was recorded many times. The chain joins TRBV2 to TRBJ2-1, with 7 bases lining up with TRBD2. With 8 bases clipped from V and 9 bases from J, the junction kept 10 bases outside the gene matches. Per the germline V gene, CDR1 is SNHLY and CDR2 is FYNNEI. The CDR3 is made up of 13 amino acids. Here the CDR3 reads CASAIQRDGEQFF. In nucleotides, the CDR3 is TGTGCCAGCGCAATCCAGCGGGACGGTGAGCAGTTCTTC.

The table lists this clonotype with many counts. The genes are TRBV6-2 or TRBV6-3 and TRBJ1-5; D is unclear. Germline V CDR1 and CDR2: MNHEY, SVGEGT. The V and J ends lost 2 bases and 3 bases respectively, with 14 bases between them. The CDR3 is made up of 16 amino acids. The CDR3 is CASSYLSRGNNQPQHF. The CDR3 DNA sequence: TGTGCCAGCAGTTACCTTAGTCGGGGAAACAATCAGCCCCAGCATTTT.

This clonotype has at least ten counts. The chain has TRBV6-5 and TRBJ2-3; D call uncertain. From germline, CDR1 is MNHEY and CDR2 SVGAGI. The CDR3 runs 14 residues. V lost 2 bases and J lost 2, with 8 bases in between. The CDR3 here is CASSYINPTDTQYF. DNA of the CDR3: TGTGCCAGCAGTTACATCAACCCCACAGATACGCAGTATTTT.

This clonotype was seen repeatedly, ten times or more. This chain connects TRBV11-1 to TRBJ2-4, with 7 bases lining up with TRBD1. This CDR3 is built from 19 residues. The J segment lost 2 bases and the V segment lost 4 bases, leaving 17 bases of the junction unmatched. Germline V gene sequence: CDR1 SGHAT, CDR2 FQDESV (reference sequence). The CDR3 sequence: CASSWPGTDIIQPKNIQYF. CDR3 DNA: TGTGCCAGCAGCTGGCCCGGGACAGACATCATCCAGCCCAAAAACATTCAGTACTTC.

The V and J genes are TRBV7-9 and TRBJ2-1; a possible D gene is TRBD2 (5 bases). Trimming shortened V by 3 bases and J by 12 bases, and 12 bases separated the two germline ends. Germline V gene data show CDR1 as SEHNR and CDR2 as FQNEAQ (reference sequence). The CDR3 is 12 amino acids. The CDR3 here is CASSLRARVQFF. Here the CDR3 DNA reads TGTGCCAGCAGCTTGAGGGCGCGCGTGCAGTTCTTC.

This clonotype was detected ten times or more. V and J are TRBV24-1 and TRBJ2-2, with TRBD1 matching 7 bases. The CDR3 runs to 12 residues. Trimming took 11 bases from V and 5 from J; bases not matched to a gene: 4. Germline V gene data show CDR1 as KGHDR and CDR2 as SFDVKD. The CDR3 DNA is TGTGCCAATGGGACAGATACCGGGGAGCTGTTTTTT. Translation gives CANGTDTGELFF.

The sample holds many counts of this clonotype. The chain couples TRBV12-3 or TRBV12-4 to TRBJ1-2, with a tentative D call TRBD1 (5 bases). The CDR3 extends over 13 amino acids. V lost 8 bases to trimming and J lost 2 bases, with 12 bases between them. As DNA, the CDR3 is TGTGCCAGCCGGGGACCGGCCAACTATGGCTACACCTTC. It translates to CASRGPANYGYTF.

This clonotype was seen at least ten times. The V gene is TRBV6-5, the J gene TRBJ2-7; D may be TRBD1 (6 bases). There are 15 residues in the CDR3. The germline V and J ends were trimmed by 5 bases and 6 bases, with 20 bases remaining between them. CDR1 MNHEY and CDR2 SVGAGI come from the germline V gene. The CDR3 reads CASSRRGHEKGEQYF. CDR3 bases: TGTGCCAGCAGTCGCCGGGGACACGAGAAGGGCGAGCAGTACTTC.

This clonotype was observed a handful of times. The chain uses TRBV5-1 and TRBJ2-1; D is possibly TRBD1 (6 bases). Germline assignment: CDR1 SGHRS and CDR2 YFSETQ. The V end lost 0 bases, the J end lost 2 bases, and 15 bases lay between the germline ends. CDR3 size: 17 residues. The CDR3 region has the DNA TGCGCCAGCAGCTTGGTCAGGGGTAGCCTAACCTACAATGAGCAGTTCTTC. Translation: CASSLVRGSLTYNEQFF.

The chain combines TRBV11-2 with TRBJ2-5, with 8 bases that match TRBD2. The V and J ends lost 6 bases and 5 bases, in that order; junction bases with no gene match: 11. The CDR3 loop spans 15 amino acids. From germline, CDR1 is SGHAT and CDR2 FQNNGV. CDR3 in DNA: TGTGCCAGCAGGATCGGCCGGGGGGGCGGGGAGACCCAGTACTTC. It is translated as CASRIGRGGGETQYF.

The V call is TRBV5-1, the J call TRBJ2-3; 11 bases fit TRBD2. Germline-derived CDR1 and CDR2 are SGHRS and YFSETQ. V dropped 1 base and J dropped 0; count of bases not matched to a gene: 4. This CDR3 has 17 amino acids. The CDR3 DNA follows: TGCGCCAGCAGCTTGAGACTAGCGGGGAGAAGCACAGATACGCAGTATTTT. Translation gives CASSLRLAGRSTDTQYF.

This clonotype was observed at least ten times. This sequence joins TRBV29-1 and TRBJ1-2, with unresolved D. Trimming shortened V by 0 bases and J by 4 bases, and 15 bases separated the two germline ends. CDR1 and CDR2 from the germline V gene are SQVTM and ANQGSEA. The CDR3 has 15 residues. Here the CDR3 reads CSVEDVRSEIYGYTF. CDR3 coding DNA: TGCAGCGTTGAAGATGTTAGGTCAGAGATCTATGGCTACACCTTC.

This clonotype has ten or more counts. The chain uses TRBV4-3 and TRBJ2-3; D possibly corresponds to TRBD2 (5 bases). Trimming took 4 bases from V and 2 from J, leaving 16 bases between them. Germline loops: CDR1 LGHNA, CDR2 YSLEER. The length of the CDR3 is 16 residues. CDR3 amino acids: CASSLGTSRFTDTQYF. DNA for the CDR3: TGCGCCAGCAGCCTTGGAACTAGTCGCTTCACAGATACGCAGTATTTT.

This clonotype was observed at least ten times. The V call is TRBV5-1, the J call TRBJ2-3; D is possibly TRBD1 or TRBD2 (5 bases each). Between the trimmed V and J ends, which lost 4 bases and 4 bases, there was a span of 13 bases. Germline V gene data show CDR1 as SGHRS and CDR2 as YFSETQ. The CDR3 runs 14 residues. The CDR3 sequence is CASSPGAPADTQYF. CDR3 sequence (DNA): TGCGCCAGCAGCCCCGGGGCCCCCGCAGATACGCAGTATTTT. Looking up the rest from reference TRBV5-1 and TRBJ2-3 gives the full variable domain: KAGVTQTPRYLIKTRGQQVTLSCSPISGHRSVSWYQQTPGQGLQFLFEYFSETQRNKGNFPGRFSGRQFSNSRSEMNVSTLELGDSALYLCASSPGAPADTQYFGPGTRLTVL.

Many counts were recorded for this clonotype. The CDR3 loop reads CSASQPTGTGWYNEQFF. CDR3 nucleotides: TGCAGTGCTAGTCAACCGACCGGGACAGGGTGGTACAATGAGCAGTTCTTC. The chain employs TRBV20-1 and TRBJ2-1; 9 bases map to TRBD1. J lost 4 bases, V lost 3 bases, and 13 bases had no gene match. Germline V gives CDR1 DFQATT, CDR2 SNEGSKA (reference sequence). This CDR3 has 17 residues.

This clonotype was observed at least ten times. V usage is TRBV20-1 and J usage is TRBJ2-3, with 8 bases lining up with TRBD2. Germline V CDR1 and CDR2: DFQATT, SNEGSKA (reference sequence). The CDR3 is 16 residues long. V trimming: 0 bases; J trimming: 2 bases; junction bases outside the gene matches: 7. The CDR3 region is CSARDVTSGPTDTQYF. The CDR3 DNA follows: TGCAGTGCTAGAGATGTCACTAGCGGACCCACAGATACGCAGTATTTT.

This clonotype was recorded a few times. The rearrangement joins TRBV27 to TRBJ1-5; D uncertain. Germline CDR1 and CDR2: MNHEY and SMNVEV (reference sequence). This CDR3 is 13 amino acids long. V lost 6 bases and J lost 6, with 12 bases in between. The CDR3 is CASSFLGFQPQHF. The CDR3 region has the DNA TGTGCCAGCAGCTTCCTAGGTTTTCAGCCCCAGCATTTT.

This clonotype was detected a few times. The chain is built from TRBV9 and TRBJ2-7; unclear D gene. The CDR3 is 12 residues long. Deletions cut 3 bases from V and 4 bases from J, with 8 bases between. Germline CDR1 and CDR2: SGDLS and YYNGEE. The CDR3 loop reads CASSAPGYEQYF. In nucleotides, the CDR3 is TGTGCCAGCAGCGCCCCGGGTTACGAGCAGTACTTC.

This clonotype was detected many times. The chain employs TRBV4-3 and TRBJ2-2; tentatively, D is TRBD1 (7 bases). The CDR3 contains 15 residues. Per the germline V gene, CDR1 is LGHNA and CDR2 is YSLEER. Trimming cost V 1 base and J 6 bases, with 12 bases left between them. In DNA, the CDR3 is TGCGCCAGCAGCCAAGGACAGGGAGGTCCCGGGGAGCTGTTTTTT. Its protein is CASSQGQGGPGELFF.

At least ten counts were recorded for this clonotype. This sequence joins TRBV6-5 and TRBJ2-2; 7 bases line up with TRBD2. Germline V lookup: CDR1 MNHEY, CDR2 SVGAGI. The trim removed 0 bases at V and 8 bases at J, leaving 12 bases unmatched. This CDR3 is built from 17 residues. The CDR3 is CASSYSRVSGIRGELFF. CDR3 in DNA: TGTGCCAGCAGTTACTCGAGGGTCAGCGGGATACGTGGGGAGCTGTTTTTT.

This clonotype was seen ten or more times. This chain uses TRBV29-1 with TRBJ1-2; TRBD1 agrees at 10 bases. Germline V gene sequence: CDR1 SQVTM, CDR2 ANQGSEA. Trimming removed 7 bases from V and 4 bases from J; junction bases left unmatched: 12. The CDR3 extends over 15 amino acids. DNA of the CDR3: TGCAGCGCTCAAATACCGGGACAGGGGATCTATGGCTACACCTTC. This translates into CSAQIPGQGIYGYTF.

This clonotype was recorded many times. The CDR3 loop is CSVLGETQYF. CDR3 nucleotides: TGCAGCGTTTTGGGTGAGACCCAGTACTTC. The gene calls are TRBV29-1 and TRBJ2-5; D is undetermined. The CDR3 runs 10 residues. V gave up 5 bases and J gave up 5 bases, with 6 bases separating them. Looked up from germline, CDR1 is SQVTM and CDR2 is ANQGSEA.

The sample holds many counts of this clonotype. The rearrangement links TRBV4-3 to TRBJ1-5; D gene unclear. CDR1 and CDR2 from the germline V gene are LGHNA and YSLEER. With 0 bases removed from V and 4 bases from J, the gap between germline ends came to 7 bases. The CDR3 covers 14 residues. CDR3 in DNA: TGCGCCAGCAGCCAAGATCGGGTAAATCAGCCCCAGCATTTT. It is translated as CASSQDRVNQPQHF.

The sample holds many counts of this clonotype. The rearrangement joins TRBV18 to TRBJ2-5; D possibly corresponds to TRBD2 (5 bases). This CDR3 is built from 12 residues. Germline lookup yields CDR1 KGHSH and CDR2 LQKENI. The ends were cut back, 8 bases at V and 7 bases at J, with 14 bases in the middle. The CDR3: CASPSLGGTQYF. CDR3 in DNA: TGTGCCAGCCCGTCCCTAGGAGGGACCCAGTACTTC.